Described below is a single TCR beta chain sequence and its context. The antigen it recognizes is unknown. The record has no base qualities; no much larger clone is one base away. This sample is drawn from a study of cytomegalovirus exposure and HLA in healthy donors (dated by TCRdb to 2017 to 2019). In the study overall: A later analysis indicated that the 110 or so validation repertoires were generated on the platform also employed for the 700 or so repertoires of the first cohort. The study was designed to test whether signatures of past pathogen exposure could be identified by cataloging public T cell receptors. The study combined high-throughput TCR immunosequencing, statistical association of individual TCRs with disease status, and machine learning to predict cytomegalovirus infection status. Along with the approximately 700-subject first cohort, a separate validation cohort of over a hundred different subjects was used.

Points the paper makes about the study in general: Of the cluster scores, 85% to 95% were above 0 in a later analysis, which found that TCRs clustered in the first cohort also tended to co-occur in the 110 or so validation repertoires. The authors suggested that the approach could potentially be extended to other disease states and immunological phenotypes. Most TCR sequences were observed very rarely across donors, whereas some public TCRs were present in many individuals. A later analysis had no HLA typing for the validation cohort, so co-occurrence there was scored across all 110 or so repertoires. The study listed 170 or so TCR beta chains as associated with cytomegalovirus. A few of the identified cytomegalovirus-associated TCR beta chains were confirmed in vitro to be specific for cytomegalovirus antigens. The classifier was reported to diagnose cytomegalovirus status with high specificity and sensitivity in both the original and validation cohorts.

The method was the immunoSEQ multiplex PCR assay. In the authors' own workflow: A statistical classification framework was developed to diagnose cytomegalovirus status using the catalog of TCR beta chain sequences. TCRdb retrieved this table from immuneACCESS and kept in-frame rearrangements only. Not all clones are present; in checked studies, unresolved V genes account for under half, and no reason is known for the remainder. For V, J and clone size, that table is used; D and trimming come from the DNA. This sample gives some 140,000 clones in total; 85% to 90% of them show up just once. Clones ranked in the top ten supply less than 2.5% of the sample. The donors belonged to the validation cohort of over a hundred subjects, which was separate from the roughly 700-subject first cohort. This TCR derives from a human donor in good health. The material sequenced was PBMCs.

The sequence in DNA is TGTGCCAGCTCACCGCGACAGGGAGAAGAGACCCAGTACTTC. This yields the protein CASSPRQGEETQYF. The chain employs TRBV18 and TRBJ2-5; 7 of the junction bases match TRBD1. From a lookup of the germline V gene, CDR1 and CDR2 are KGHSH and LQKENI. From the cysteine up to the phenylalanine, the CDR3 has a length of 14 residues. Only the CDR3 region is kept as DNA, spanning 42 bases read in frame from base 1. The V end gives up 3 bases and the J end 3 bases, leaving 4 bases in the junction not matched to a gene.